The 22 T cell receptor beta chains below come from one sample, sequenced in a study of blood T cells in healthy people across ages. The use of a sample-barcoded 5' primer and a J-beta primer mix characterized a second PCR of 7 to 11 cycles. TCRdb re-called the 5' RACE reads with MiXCR, one entry per CDR3 protein. In the table there are roughly 700,000 distinct CDR3 sequences, about 30% of which are singletons. The sequencing sample was made of blood. These receptors came from a woman of 80 years or more in good health.

This clonotype appeared many times. V usage is TRBV6-5 and J usage is TRBJ2-7, with 7 bases fitting TRBD1. The germline V gene encodes CDR1 MNHEY and CDR2 SVGAGI. V was clipped by 4 bases and J by 4 bases; unmatched bases: 16. The CDR3 loop spans 17 amino acids. In nucleotides, the CDR3 is TGTGCCAGCAGTTCTAGAGAAGGGGGCGCAGGCCGTTACGAGCAGTACTTC. This sequence encodes CASSSREGGAGRYEQYF.

In this sample, this clonotype turned up many times. CDR3 sequence: CATRTVQETQYF. DNA for the CDR3: TGTGCCACACGGACAGTTCAAGAGACCCAGTACTTC. The chain combines TRBV6-6 with TRBJ2-5, with D tentatively TRBD1 (6 bases). Germline CDR1 reads MNHNY; CDR2 reads SVGAGI (reference sequence). The CDR3 has 12 amino acids. V was pared by 10 bases and J by 2 bases, with 11 bases between.

Note on this clonotype: A read error may be the cause here, since a much bigger clone is one base away. J is TRBJ2-6 and V is TRBV7-3; D is perhaps TRBD2 (6 bases). The CDR3 contains 15 residues. The V gene's germline CDR1 is SGHTA and CDR2 FQGTGA. The CDR3 loop is CASRRGSSGTNVRTF. The CDR3 coding sequence is TGTGCCAGCAGGCGGGGAAGCTCTGGGACCAACGTCCGGACTTTC.

There are a few counts of this clonotype. This rearrangement joins TRBV4-3 to TRBJ2-2; tentatively, D is TRBD1 (6 bases). The CDR3 has 16 amino acids. CDR1 LGHNA and CDR2 YSLEER come from the germline V gene. V was shortened by 2 bases and J by 0 bases, with 10 bases between the two germline ends. In DNA form, the CDR3 reads TGCGCCAGCAGCCAACCGGGACACTCGAACACCGGGGAGCTGTTTTTT. This translates into CASSQPGHSNTGELFF.

In nucleotides, the CDR3 is TGTGCCATCAGGACAGACTATAATTCACCCCTCCACTTT. Translated: CAIRTDYNSPLHF. The chain couples TRBV10-3 to TRBJ1-6; a possible D gene is TRBD1 (5 bases). This CDR3 is 13 amino acids long. V lost 6 bases and J 3 bases, leaving 6 bases between the germline ends. Germline CDR1 and CDR2: ENHRY and SYGVKD.

The chain has TRBV5-6 and TRBJ2-5; no firm D call. Germline CDR1 SGHDT, CDR2 YYEEEE. V dropped 3 bases and J dropped 2 bases, with 14 bases sitting between them. This CDR3 is 15 amino acids long. The CDR3 region is CASSSYLLQQETQYF. The CDR3 DNA is TGTGCCAGCAGCTCCTACCTTTTGCAGCAAGAGACCCAGTACTTC. The full variable domain, with the rest looked up from reference TRBV5-6 and TRBJ2-5, is DAGVTQSPTHLIKTRGQQVTLRCSPKSGHDTVSWYQQALGQGPQFIFQYYEEEERQRGNFPDRFSGHQFPNYSSELNVNALLLGDSALYLCASSSYLLQQETQYFGPGTRLLVL.

There are a few counts of this clonotype. The CDR3 nucleotides read TGTGCCAGCAGCCAGGACAGTTGGCACGAGCAGTACTTC. Translated: CASSQDSWHEQYF. The V and J genes are TRBV11-2 and TRBJ2-7; D is possibly TRBD1 (6 bases). This CDR3 comprises 13 residues. Trimming cost V 5 bases and J 5 bases, with 13 bases left between them. CDR1 SGHAT and CDR2 FQNNGV come from the germline V gene.

For this clonotype: A read error is possible here, since a much larger clone lies one base away. The chain couples TRBV5-5 to TRBJ1-4; TRBD1 agrees at 7 bases. J lost 7 bases, V lost 4 bases, and 10 bases had no gene match. This CDR3 has 15 amino acids. CDR1 SGHKS and CDR2 YYEKEE come from the germline V gene (reference sequence). Written as DNA, the CDR3 is TGTGCCAGCAGCCCTGAACAGGGGACTTCTGAAAAACTGTTTTTT. It yields the protein CASSPEQGTSEKLFF.

In its sample, this clonotype was seen a few times. One base away lies a much larger clone, so this may be a sequencing read error. The V gene is TRBV30, the J gene TRBJ2-7; 11 nucleotides agree with TRBD1. The CDR3 has 15 residues. With V trimmed by 1 base and J by 5 bases, 7 bases remained unmatched. Germline V gives CDR1 GTSNPN, CDR2 SVGIG (reference sequence). CDR3 DNA: TGTGCCTGGAGTGGGGGGACAGGGGGTTGGGACGAGCAGTACTTC. This codes for CAWSGGTGGWDEQYF. Using reference TRBV30 and TRBJ2-7 for the parts outside the CDR3, the full variable domain is SQTIHQWPATLVQPVGSPLSLECTVEGTSNPNLYWYRQAAGRGLQLLFYSVGIGQISSEVPQNLSASRPQDRQFILSSKKLLLSDSGFYLCAWSGGTGGWDEQYFGPGTRLTVT.

The chain carries TRBV29-1 and TRBJ1-3; unclear D gene. Germline assignment: CDR1 SQVTM and CDR2 ANQGSEA. Trimming stripped 7 bases from V and 4 bases from J, with 11 bases between. The CDR3 is made up of 12 amino acids. The CDR3 region is CSADTLGNTIYF. CDR3 nucleotide sequence: TGCAGCGCTGACACATTAGGAAACACCATATATTTT. Looking up the rest from reference TRBV29-1 and TRBJ1-3 gives the full variable domain: SAVISQKPSRDICQRGTSLTIQCQVDSQVTMMFWYRQQPGQSLTLIATANQGSEATYESGFVIDKFPISRPNLTFSTLTVSNMSPEDSSIYLCSADTLGNTIYFGEGSWLTVV.

This clonotype was detected only a few times. V usage is TRBV20-1 and J usage is TRBJ2-1; a weak D match, TRBD2 (6 bases). The length of the CDR3 is 14 residues. The V end was cut by 5 bases, the J end by 7 bases, with 18 bases between. The germline CDR1 and CDR2 sequences are DFQATT and SNEGSKA (reference sequence). CDR3: CSAWSVGRRNEQFF. For the CDR3, the DNA is TGCAGTGCTTGGTCGGTTGGGAGGAGGAATGAGCAGTTCTTC.

This clonotype was recorded at least ten times. The chain is built from TRBV21-1 and TRBJ1-6; TRBD1 was called by the table and not checked on the DNA. TRBV21-1 is classified as a pseudogene. This CDR3 is 17 amino acids long. The CDR3 loop is CASSKWTGQSYNSPLHF. DNA for the CDR3: TGTGCCAGCAGCAAATGGACAGGGCAATCCTATAATTCACCCCTCCACTTT.

This clonotype occurred many times. The chain has TRBV20-1 and TRBJ1-5; TRBD1 might be the D (6 bases). The CDR3 spans 16 residues. Between the trimmed V and J ends, which lost 3 bases and 0 bases, there was a span of 15 bases. The germline gives CDR1 DFQATT, CDR2 SNEGSKA (reference sequence). The CDR3 loop reads CSASPGGLGSNQPQHF. The CDR3 DNA sequence: TGCAGTGCTAGTCCGGGGGGCCTAGGTAGCAATCAGCCCCAGCATTTT.

This clonotype was seen a handful of times. Here the CDR3 reads CAWSKDSATSYNEQFF. As DNA, the CDR3 is TGTGCCTGGAGTAAGGACTCCGCCACTTCCTACAATGAGCAGTTCTTC. The rearrangement joins TRBV30 to TRBJ2-1; D is perhaps TRBD2 (5 bases). Germline CDR1 reads GTSNPN; CDR2 reads SVGIG (reference sequence). The CDR3 covers 16 residues. V was cut by 2 bases and J by 1 base, with 15 bases left in between.

This clonotype showed up many times. The chain recombines TRBV28 with TRBJ2-7; 7 bases match TRBD1. The CDR3 runs to 15 residues. Germline assignment: CDR1 MDHEN and CDR2 SYDVKM. J lost 0 bases, V lost 3 bases, and 5 bases had no gene match. The chain's CDR3 is CASSFAGGRSYEQYF. The CDR3 nucleotides are TGTGCCAGCAGTTTTGCAGGGGGTCGCTCCTACGAGCAGTACTTC.

With respect to this clonotype: Just one base apart from a much larger clone, this may be a read error. The V gene is TRBV15, the J gene TRBJ1-2; no clear D gene. Germline-derived CDR1 and CDR2 are LNHNV and YYDKDF (reference sequence). The CDR3 is 14 residues long. The CDR3 region is CASSRDFINYGYTF. The CDR3 nucleotides are TGTGCCTCCAGCAGAGATTTTATTAACTATGGCTACACCTTC.

This clonotype was counted at least ten times. V and J are TRBV7-3 and TRBJ2-7, with D tentatively TRBD2 (6 bases). Trimming took 0 bases from V and 0 from J, leaving 9 bases between them. CDR1 is SGHTA, CDR2 FQGTGA, per germline. CDR3 length equals 15 residues. CDR3: CASSLTAGNSYEQYF. In nucleotides, the CDR3 is TGTGCCAGCAGCTTAACAGCGGGTAACTCCTACGAGCAGTACTTC.

This clonotype was seen at least ten times. This chain uses TRBV7-2 with TRBJ2-2; 10 nucleotides align to TRBD2. CDR3 length: 15 amino acids. Germline loops: CDR1 SGHTA, CDR2 FQGNSA. Trimming removed 5 bases from V and 6 bases from J; junction bases left unmatched: 6. The CDR3 nucleotides read TGTGCCAGCAGCGGAGAGCGGGGGGGCCCCGGGGAGCTGTTTTTT. It codes for CASSGERGGPGELFF.

V gene TRBV5-1 combines with J gene TRBJ1-2; D remains ambiguous. There are 14 residues in the CDR3. Germline V gives CDR1 SGHRS, CDR2 YFSETQ. Trimming pared 2 bases from V and 6 bases from J, leaving 14 bases between. CDR3 nucleotide sequence: TGCGCCAGCAGCTTACCCGGGGAGAGGGATGGCTACACCTTC. Translation: CASSLPGERDGYTF.

This clonotype was detected many times. The CDR3 here is CASSREQGHYGYTF. The CDR3 DNA sequence: TGTGCCAGCAGCCGGGAACAGGGACACTATGGCTACACCTTC. The chain joins TRBV3-1 to TRBJ1-2; the D gene is possibly TRBD1 (6 bases). The V end lost 4 bases, the J end lost 3 bases, and 12 bases lay between the germline ends. This CDR3 region has 14 residues. Germline V gives CDR1 LGHDT, CDR2 YNNKEL (reference sequence).

This clonotype was recorded a few times. This may stem from a read error, because a much larger clone lies one nucleotide away. The rearrangement uses TRBV7-8 and TRBJ2-4; 7 bases are shared with TRBD1. Gene TRBJ2-5 matches the end of the DNA better, so the J call may be wrong. The length of the CDR3 is 14 residues. CDR1 and CDR2 (germline): SGHVS, FQNEAQ. Here the CDR3 reads CANSNRDRKETQYF. In nucleotides, the CDR3 is TGTGCCAACAGCAACCGGGACAGAAAAGAGACCCAGTACTTC.

This sequence joins TRBV29-1 and TRBJ2-3; D remains unclear. Germline V gives CDR1 SQVTM, CDR2 ANQGSEA. Trimming left V 5 bases short and J 4 bases short, with 10 bases between. The CDR3 length is 12 residues. In nucleotides, the CDR3 is TGCAGCGTTCGGAAGAACTCAGATACGCAGTATTTT. This translates into CSVRKNSDTQYF.